The clone carrying this T cell receptor (beta chain) has more than one count but fewer than ten. Some clones are missing from TCRdb's copy, which holds only in-frame ones; the method was immunoSEQ multiplex PCR. The repertoire holds roughly 78,000 clones, with roughly 86% as singletons. These data are taken from a study of blood T cell repertoires in COVID-19. The sample consisted of peripheral blood. The sequence was obtained from a woman aged 60 to 75 with acute or convalescent COVID-19.

DNA for the CDR3: TGTGCCAGCAGTTATCCCGGGACACTCCTTGGGAATCAGCCCCAGCATTTT. It encodes CASSYPGTLLGNQPQHF. The chain links TRBV6-2 or TRBV6-3 to TRBJ1-5; tentatively, D is TRBD1 (6 bases). The germline V and J ends were trimmed by 3 bases and 4 bases, with 19 bases remaining between them. The CDR3 runs to 17 residues. Germline assignment: CDR1 MNHEY and CDR2 SVGEGT.